Listed below are T cell receptor beta chains from one sample, sequenced in a study of blood T cell repertoires in COVID-19. Clones were sequenced by immunoSEQ multiplex PCR, and TCRdb holds only the in-frame ones, with some missing. The table records about 230,000 clones, approximately 85% of them present only once. Sequencing was performed on peripheral blood. These TCRs come from a middle-aged man with acute or convalescent COVID-19. Each CDR3 is given with its conserved first and last residue.

cdr3_length | j_call | v_call | cdr3_aa
15 | TRBJ2-7 | TRBV10-2 | CASSEDRVKGNEQYF
13 | TRBJ1-5 | TRBV10-1 | CASSAGAYQPQHF
14 | TRBJ1-5 | TRBV2 | CASSGPGVAQPQHF
15 | TRBJ1-1 | TRBV6-5 | CASSYLWEMNTEAFF
14 | TRBJ1-1 | TRBV19 | CASVMGQTNTEAFF
15 | TRBJ1-3 | TRBV2 | CASSSTHSSGNTIYF
16 | TRBJ1-2 | TRBV18 | CASSPSLFAINYGYTF
14 | TRBJ1-1 | TRBV18 | CASSPDSGDTEAFF
16 | TRBJ1-5 | TRBV6-2/TRBV6-3 | CASSYATQGSNQPQHF
16 | TRBJ2-5 | TRBV9 | CASSPWDRGVWETQYF
14 | TRBJ1-1 | TRBV7-9 | CASAPGQGRAEAFF
17 | TRBJ2-2 | TRBV6-4 | CASSWTSGGPETGELFF